The 32 T cell receptor beta chains presented below share a single source sample, sequenced in a study of blood T cell repertoires in COVID-19. Using immunoSEQ multiplex PCR, the repertoire was profiled, and TCRdb retains in-frame clones only, with some absent. Of about 110,000 clones listed, more than 65% are singletons. What was sequenced was peripheral blood. These receptor sequences come from a woman of 80 years or more with active or convalescent COVID-19.

J is TRBJ1-2 and V is TRBV3-1 (or the pseudogene TRBV3-2), with TRBD1 identical over 7 bases. The length of the CDR3 is 14 residues. V lost 3 bases to trimming and J lost 7 bases; unmatched junction nucleotides: 8. Germline loops: CDR1 LGHDT, CDR2 YNNKEL (reference sequence). In DNA, the CDR3 is TGTGCCAGCAGCCACTTACAGGGGCAGCGTGGCTACACCTTC. Its protein product is CASSHLQGQRGYTF.

There are a few counts of this clone. V and J are TRBV7-3 and TRBJ2-1; 14 bases are a match to TRBD2. The V and J ends lost 5 bases and 9 bases, in that order; junction bases with no gene match: 12. The germline V gene has CDR1 SGHTA and CDR2 FQGTGA. The CDR3 is made up of 17 amino acids. The CDR3 sequence: CASSPPGLAGVTTEQFF. Written as DNA, the CDR3 is TGTGCCAGCAGCCCACCGGGACTAGCGGGAGTCACTACTGAGCAGTTCTTC.

The chain has TRBV3-1 (or the pseudogene TRBV3-2) and TRBJ1-5, with D possibly matching TRBD1 (5 bases). CDR3 length: 14 residues. CDR1 is LGHDT, CDR2 YNNKEL, per germline (reference sequence). V lost 4 bases and J 4 bases, leaving 11 bases between the germline ends. The CDR3 bases are TGTGCCAGCAGCCGTGGGGCAGAGAATCAGCCCCAGCATTTT. Translated: CASSRGAENQPQHF.

V usage is TRBV5-1 and J usage is TRBJ2-2, with 7 bases identical to TRBD1. The length of the CDR3 is 15 residues. Germline trimming cut 0 bases from V and 3 bases from J; bases unmatched to any gene: 2. Germline CDR1 reads SGHRS; CDR2 reads YFSETQ. The CDR3 DNA sequence: TGCGCCAGCAGCTTGGGACAGGGCGACACCGGGGAGCTGTTTTTT. It is translated as CASSLGQGDTGELFF.

The gene calls are TRBV6-4 and TRBJ2-4; 14 nucleotides line up with TRBD2. This CDR3 is built from 18 residues. CDR1 is MRHNA, CDR2 SNTAGT, per germline. V was pared by 2 bases and J by 3 bases, with 6 bases of the junction left unmatched. The CDR3 sequence: CASSDHGTSGSDKNIQYF. The DNA for the CDR3 is TGTGCCAGCAGTGACCACGGGACTAGCGGGAGTGACAAAAACATTCAGTACTTC.

This chain joins TRBV6-5 and TRBJ1-5; TRBD1 is a possible D gene (6 bases). This CDR3 has 16 residues. Germline lookup yields CDR1 MNHEY and CDR2 SVGAGI. Trimming cost V 2 bases and J 0 bases, with 11 bases left between them. Here the CDR3 DNA reads TGTGCCAGCAGTTACGGGGGGGCGGGTAGCAATCAGCCCCAGCATTTT. This encodes CASSYGGAGSNQPQHF.

The chain recombines TRBV10-3 with TRBJ2-3, with 7 bases fitting TRBD2. CDR3 length equals 13 residues. J lost 4 bases, V lost 10 bases, and 8 bases had no gene match. The germline gives CDR1 ENHRY, CDR2 SYGVKD. The CDR3 here is CATRETSPDTQYF. CDR3 DNA: TGTGCCACCCGGGAGACTAGCCCAGATACGCAGTATTTT.

The rearrangement joins TRBV5-1 to TRBJ1-1; no clear D. Trimming removed 1 base at V and 4 bases at J, with 14 bases between. The CDR3 runs to 15 residues. Germline V gene sequence: CDR1 SGHRS, CDR2 YFSETQ. CDR3 in amino acids: CASSLTNQVATEAFF. CDR3 coding DNA: TGCGCCAGCAGCTTGACAAACCAAGTGGCCACTGAAGCTTTCTTT.

The chain employs TRBV28 and TRBJ1-5; 9 nucleotides match TRBD1. After removal of 5 bases from V and 0 bases from J, the junction contained 5 bases not matched to a gene. The V gene's germline CDR1 is MDHEN and CDR2 SYDVKM. The CDR3 spans 16 residues. The CDR3 here is CASSQGTGLSNQPQHF. CDR3 nucleotide sequence: TGTGCCAGCAGTCAAGGGACAGGGCTTAGCAATCAGCCCCAGCATTTT.

This chain connects TRBV5-4 to TRBJ2-7, with a tentative D call TRBD2 (5 bases). Germline V gene data show CDR1 as SGHNT and CDR2 as YYREEE (reference sequence). V lost 4 bases and J lost 2, with 22 bases in between. This CDR3 has 17 amino acids. The CDR3 loop reads CASSQPTFEGVPYEQYF. CDR3 nucleotides: TGTGCCAGCAGCCAACCAACCTTCGAGGGAGTCCCCTACGAGCAGTACTTC.

This clone was found a few times. Here the CDR3 DNA reads TGCAGCGTTGACCAAGACAGGCGAGGGACTGAAGCTTTCTTT. Amino acids: CSVDQDRRGTEAFF. The V and J genes are TRBV29-1 and TRBJ1-1; D possibly corresponds to TRBD1 (6 bases). V was pared by 3 bases and J by 5 bases, with 16 bases between. CDR3 size: 14 residues. CDR1 is SQVTM and CDR2 is ANQGSEA in the germline V gene.

The rearrangement links TRBV19 to TRBJ1-1, with D possibly being TRBD1 (6 bases). Germline lookup yields CDR1 LNHDA and CDR2 SQIVND (reference sequence). Trimming removed 5 bases at V and 0 bases at J, with 13 bases between. The CDR3 has 15 amino acids. CDR3 loop: CASSPPRGLNTEAFF. The CDR3 nucleotides read TGTGCCAGTAGTCCCCCCAGGGGATTGAACACTGAAGCTTTCTTT.

The J gene is TRBJ2-3, the V gene TRBV2, with TRBD2 matching 10 bases. J gave up 3 bases and V 3 bases, and 3 bases lay outside the gene matches. From germline, CDR1 is SNHLY and CDR2 FYNNEI. CDR3 length: 15 residues. CDR3 nucleotides: TGTGCCAGCAGTGAGTCTAGCGGGAGTACAGATACGCAGTATTTT. As protein: CASSESSGSTDTQYF.

The chain has TRBV11-2 and TRBJ2-1; 11 bases match TRBD2. Germline values: CDR1 SGHAT, CDR2 FQNNGV. CDR3 length equals 18 residues. V dropped 4 bases and J dropped 5; count of bases not matched to a gene: 13. For the CDR3, the DNA is TGTGCCAGCAGCTCAAAACTTAGACTAGCGGGGCATAACAATGAGCAGTTCTTC. It encodes CASSSKLRLAGHNNEQFF.

The genes are TRBV10-3 and TRBJ2-6; TRBD2 is a possible D gene (6 bases). The germline V and J ends were trimmed by 3 bases and 0 bases, with 9 bases remaining between them. The CDR3 is 16 amino acids. Germline assignment: CDR1 ENHRY and CDR2 SYGVKD. The CDR3 DNA reads TGTGCCATCAGTGACCCGCGGGACTCTGGGGCCAACGTCCTGACTTTC. Translated, it gives CAISDPRDSGANVLTF.

The chain employs TRBV10-1 and TRBJ2-1; 8 bases line up with TRBD2. J was trimmed by 6 bases and V by 2 bases; bases with no gene match: 3. Looked up from germline, CDR1 is WNHNN and CDR2 is SYGVQD (reference sequence). CDR3 size: 14 residues. The CDR3 DNA is TGCGCCAGCAGTGAGATCCTAGCGGGCAATGAGCAGTTCTTC. Its protein product is CASSEILAGNEQFF.

The chain carries TRBV18 and TRBJ2-3; D not certain. Trimming shortened V by 2 bases and J by 1 base, and 7 bases separated the two germline ends. The CDR3 has 14 amino acids. CDR1 is KGHSH and CDR2 is LQKENI in the germline V gene. CDR3 sequence reads: CASSPERGTDTQYF. CDR3 bases: TGTGCCAGCTCACCAGAGAGAGGCACAGATACGCAGTATTTT.

The rearrangement links TRBV30 to TRBJ2-2, with a possible D match to TRBD2 (5 bases). The CDR3 runs 12 residues. CDR1 is GTSNPN, CDR2 SVGIG, per germline (reference sequence). V was pared by 4 bases and J by 9 bases, with 12 bases between. The CDR3 is CAWNVEGRELFF. DNA of the CDR3: TGTGCCTGGAACGTAGAGGGTAGGGAGCTGTTTTTT. Using reference TRBV30 and TRBJ2-2 for the parts outside the CDR3, the full variable domain is SQTIHQWPATLVQPVGSPLSLECTVEGTSNPNLYWYRQAAGRGLQLLFYSVGIGQISSEVPQNLSASRPQDRQFILSSKKLLLSDSGFYLCAWNVEGRELFFGEGSRLTVL.

The gene calls are TRBV29-1 and TRBJ2-7; 10 bases are a match to TRBD1. The CDR3 sequence is 16 residues long. V shed 0 bases and J 6 bases; nucleotides not matched to a gene: 11. Per the germline V gene, CDR1 is SQVTM and CDR2 is ANQGSEA. CDR3 sequence: CSVEDARDRGKLEQYF. As DNA, the CDR3 is TGCAGCGTTGAAGATGCACGGGACAGGGGAAAGCTCGAGCAGTACTTC.

This rearrangement joins TRBV21-1 to TRBJ1-3; the table names TRBD1, a call not compared with the DNA. TRBV21-1 is marked as a pseudogene. The CDR3 loop spans 15 amino acids. CDR3 protein: CASSKGKGVGNTIYF. CDR3 DNA sequence: TGTGCCAGCAGCAAAGGAAAAGGGGTTGGAAACACCATATATTTT.

This clone was counted between two and nine times. The chain employs TRBV24-1 and TRBJ1-6; no clear D. The germline CDR1 and CDR2 sequences are KGHDR and SFDVKD. This CDR3 spans 13 amino acids. Trimming left V 7 bases short and J 14 bases short, with 17 bases between. The CDR3 loop is CATRRDWAHALHF. The CDR3 DNA reads TGTGCCACCAGGCGGGATTGGGCCCATGCCCTCCACTTT.

The V and J genes are TRBV3-1 (or the pseudogene TRBV3-2) and TRBJ1-2; D not resolved. V lost 5 bases and J 4 bases, leaving 8 bases between the germline ends. CDR3 length equals 12 residues. CDR1 is LGHDT and CDR2 is YNNKEL in the germline V gene (reference sequence). The CDR3 DNA sequence: TGTGCCAGCAGCTCAAGCCTCTATGGCTACACCTTC. Amino acids: CASSSSLYGYTF.

V is TRBV7-9 and J is TRBJ2-7; D is perhaps TRBD1 (6 bases). Trimming removed 1 base from V and 8 bases from J, with 15 bases in between. Germline V gene lookup returns CDR1 SEHNR and CDR2 FQNEAQ (reference sequence). The CDR3 has 14 residues. The CDR3 spells CASSLGQGLTQQYF. CDR3 sequence (DNA): TGTGCCAGCAGCTTAGGTCAGGGGCTGACCCAGCAGTACTTC.

The chain has TRBV6-2 or TRBV6-3 and TRBJ2-5; 8 bases are shared with TRBD2. V dropped 2 bases and J dropped 4; count of bases not matched to a gene: 9. This CDR3 is built from 16 residues. Germline-derived CDR1 and CDR2 are MNHEY and SVGEGT. CDR3 protein: CASSYPGRALGETQYF. Written as DNA, the CDR3 is TGTGCCAGCAGTTACCCCGGGAGGGCCTTGGGAGAGACCCAGTACTTC.

The rearrangement links TRBV27 to TRBJ2-7; possible D gene TRBD2, 6 bases. The CDR3 is made up of 13 amino acids. Germline lookup yields CDR1 MNHEY and CDR2 SMNVEV (reference sequence). V lost 6 bases and J 7 bases, leaving 16 bases between the germline ends. The CDR3 here is CASSVSGENEQYF. CDR3 in DNA: TGTGCCAGCAGCGTCTCGGGGGAGAATGAGCAGTACTTC.

The chain links TRBV3-1 (or the pseudogene TRBV3-2) to TRBJ1-2, with TRBD1 matching over 12 bases. The V gene's germline CDR1 is LGHDT and CDR2 YNNKEL (reference sequence). J gave up 4 bases and V 7 bases, and 7 bases lay outside the gene matches. The CDR3 contains 15 residues. For the CDR3, the DNA is TGTGCCAGCACCACCGGGACAGGGGGCGCCTATGGCTACACCTTC. Its protein product is CASTTGTGGAYGYTF.

The genes are TRBV7-9 and TRBJ1-6; D possibly corresponds to TRBD1 (5 bases). Trimming removed 2 bases at V and 10 bases at J, with 15 bases between. This CDR3 region has 15 residues. Germline V lookup: CDR1 SEHNR, CDR2 FQNEAQ (reference sequence). The CDR3 DNA is TGTGCCAGCAGCTTAAAGCAGGGCCTTTCGTCACCCCTCCACTTT. This sequence encodes CASSLKQGLSSPLHF.

V and J are TRBV10-3 and TRBJ2-1, with D perhaps matching TRBD2 (5 bases). Trimming left V 3 bases short and J 0 bases short, with 18 bases between. Germline values: CDR1 ENHRY, CDR2 SYGVKD. The CDR3 consists of 18 residues. The CDR3 DNA follows: TGTGCCATCAGTGACCCCTCTGTCAGCGGAGGCTCCTACAATGAGCAGTTCTTC. This encodes CAISDPSVSGGSYNEQFF.

The rearrangement links TRBV25-1 to TRBJ1-2; D might be TRBD1 (5 bases). The CDR3 has 15 amino acids. Germline V gives CDR1 MGHDK, CDR2 SYGVNS. V was shortened by 1 base and J by 7 bases, with 16 bases between the two germline ends. The CDR3 reads CASSEWKGREGGYTF. The CDR3 nucleotides are TGTGCCAGCAGTGAATGGAAGGGCAGGGAGGGTGGCTACACCTTC.

The J gene is TRBJ2-1, the V gene TRBV7-8, with TRBD2 identical over 9 bases. The CDR3 extends over 14 amino acids. The J segment lost 8 bases and the V segment lost 4 bases, leaving 6 bases of the junction unmatched. Per the germline V gene, CDR1 is SGHVS and CDR2 is FQNEAQ. CDR3 nucleotide sequence: TGTGCCAGCAGCTGGAGCGGGAGGATCTATGAGCAGTTCTTC. It is translated as CASSWSGRIYEQFF.

The chain is built from TRBV5-1 and TRBJ1-4; tentative D call: TRBD1 (5 bases). The CDR3 loop spans 14 amino acids. Germline CDR1 and CDR2: SGHRS and YFSETQ. The V and J ends lost 7 bases and 0 bases respectively, with 10 bases between them. The DNA of the CDR3 is TGCGCCAGCCGCGGGGCGGCAACTAATGAAAAACTGTTTTTT. Residues: CASRGAATNEKLFF.

The chain links TRBV12-3 or TRBV12-4 to TRBJ2-7; D not certain. The CDR3 totals 11 residues. Trimming removed 5 bases from V and 3 bases from J, with 5 bases in between. DNA of the CDR3: TGTGCCAGCAGTCAAATCTACGAGCAGTACTTC. Its protein is CASSQIYEQYF.